This T cell receptor beta chain is drawn from a study of cytomegalovirus exposure and HLA in healthy donors. Study at large: HLA-typed donors were the source of around 80 million unique TCRs, which an early data release held.

A multiplex PCR was run with 60 Vbeta primers and 13 Jbeta primers. Produced via immunoSEQ multiplex PCR; TCRdb's table is partial and in-frame only. The table includes roughly 140,000 clones, 80% to 85% detected once. Overall study results and limits: A later analysis linked a missense DCLRE1C variant to TCR beta V- and J-gene trimming.

To note about this clone: Its matching antigen is unknown.

The CDR3 covers 16 residues. V shed 0 bases, J shed 11 bases, and the junction held 11 bases outside the gene matches. Germline CDR1 and CDR2: SGHNT and YYREEE (reference sequence). The sample taken for sequencing was PBMCs. The rearrangement links TRBV5-4 to TRBJ2-7; 13 nucleotides line up with TRBD2. This TCR was sampled from a female donor in good health and CMV-seronegative. The CDR3 loop reads CASSLGLAGGPTREYF. The CDR3 coding sequence is TGTGCCAGCAGCTTGGGACTAGCGGGAGGACCTACGAGGGAGTACTTC.